The source of this T cell receptor beta chain is a study of shared clonotypes between healthy human individuals. Notes on the study in general: Naive CD4 clonotypes overlapped across a handful of donors at around 4.7%.

As to this clone: What it recognizes is unknown.

Losses at the gene ends were 5 bases for V and 3 bases for J; bases not matched to a gene: 4. CDR3 length equals 14 residues. CDR1 and CDR2 from the germline V gene are SGHAT and FQNNGV. At deep level, the assay was performed. Profiled with immunoSEQ multiplex PCR; TCRdb holds only in-frame clones, not every one. This table holds approximately 500,000 clones, 95% to 97% found once. This chain uses TRBV11-2 with TRBJ1-5, with 7 bases that match TRBD1. This receptor was identified in a young woman in good health. Sequences were obtained from naive CD4+ T cells sorted from blood. Sample subset: CD45RA+ positively selected. CDR3 coding DNA: TGTGCCAGCAGCAGGGGACAGTTCAATCAGCCCCAGCATTTT. Residues: CASSRGQFNQPQHF.